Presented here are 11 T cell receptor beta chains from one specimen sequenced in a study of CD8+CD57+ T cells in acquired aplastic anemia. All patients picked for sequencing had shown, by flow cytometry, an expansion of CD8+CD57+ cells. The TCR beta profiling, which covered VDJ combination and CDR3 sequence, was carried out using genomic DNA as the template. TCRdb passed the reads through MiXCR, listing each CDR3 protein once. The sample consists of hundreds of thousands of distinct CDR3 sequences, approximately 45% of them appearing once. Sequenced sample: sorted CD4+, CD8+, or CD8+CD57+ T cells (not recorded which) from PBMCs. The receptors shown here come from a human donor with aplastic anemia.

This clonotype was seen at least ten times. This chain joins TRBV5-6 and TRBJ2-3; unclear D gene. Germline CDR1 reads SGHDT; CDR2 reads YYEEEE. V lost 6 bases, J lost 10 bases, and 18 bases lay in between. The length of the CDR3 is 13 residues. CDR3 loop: CASTLAGSVAQYF. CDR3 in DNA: TGTGCCAGCACCCTTGCCGGCTCCGTTGCGCAGTATTTT.

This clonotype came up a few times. The CDR3 sequence is CASSILGGEDQFF. For the CDR3, the DNA is TGTGCCAGTAGTATACTCGGAGGGGAGGATCAGTTCTTC. The V gene is TRBV19, the J gene TRBJ2-1, with D possibly matching TRBD2 (6 bases). The V gene's germline CDR1 is LNHDA and CDR2 SQIVND (reference sequence). The V end lost 2 bases, the J end lost 13 bases, and 15 bases lay between the germline ends. The CDR3 spans 13 residues. The variable domain in full, completed from reference TRBV19 and TRBJ2-1, reads DGGITQSPKYLFRKEGQNVTLSCEQNLNHDAMYWYRQDPGQGLRLIYYSQIVNDFQKGDIAEGYSVSREKKESFPLTVTSAQKNPTAFYLCASSILGGEDQFFGPGTRLTVL.

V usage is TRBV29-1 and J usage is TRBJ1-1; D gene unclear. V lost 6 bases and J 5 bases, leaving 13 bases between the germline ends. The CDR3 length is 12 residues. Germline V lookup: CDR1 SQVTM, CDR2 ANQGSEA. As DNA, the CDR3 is TGCAGCGTCCTAGCGGGAAATACTGAAGCTTTCTTT. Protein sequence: CSVLAGNTEAFF.

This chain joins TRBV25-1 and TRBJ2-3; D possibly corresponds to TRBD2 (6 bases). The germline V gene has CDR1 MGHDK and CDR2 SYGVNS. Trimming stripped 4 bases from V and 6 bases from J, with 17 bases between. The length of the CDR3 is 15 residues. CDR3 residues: CASSVASVGVDTQYF. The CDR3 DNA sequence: TGTGCCAGCAGTGTTGCTAGCGTGGGCGTCGATACGCAGTATTTT.

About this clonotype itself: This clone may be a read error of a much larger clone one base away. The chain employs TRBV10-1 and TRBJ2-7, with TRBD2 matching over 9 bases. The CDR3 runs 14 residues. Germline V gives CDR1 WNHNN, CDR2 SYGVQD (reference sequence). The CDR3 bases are TGTGCCAGCAGTGCGGGGGGGCCCTCCTACAAGCAGTACTTC. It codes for CASSAGGPSYKQYF.

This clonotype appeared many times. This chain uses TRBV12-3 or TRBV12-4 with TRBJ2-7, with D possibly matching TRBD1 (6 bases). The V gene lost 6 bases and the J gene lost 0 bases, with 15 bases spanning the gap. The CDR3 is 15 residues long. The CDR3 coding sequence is TGTGCCAGCAGCTCGGGACACGGGATCTCCTACGAGCAGTACTTC. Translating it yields CASSSGHGISYEQYF.

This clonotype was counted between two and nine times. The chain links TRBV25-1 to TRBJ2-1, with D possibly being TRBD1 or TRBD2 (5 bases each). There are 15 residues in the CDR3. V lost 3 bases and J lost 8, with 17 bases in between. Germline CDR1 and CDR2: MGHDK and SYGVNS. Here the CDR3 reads CASSDVGLRGDEQFF. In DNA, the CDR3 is TGTGCCAGCAGTGATGTAGGGTTGCGAGGGGATGAGCAGTTCTTC.

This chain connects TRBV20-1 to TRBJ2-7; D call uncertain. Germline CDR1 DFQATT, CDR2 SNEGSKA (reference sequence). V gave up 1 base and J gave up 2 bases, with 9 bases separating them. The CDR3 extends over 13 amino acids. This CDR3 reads CSARGNRTYEQYF. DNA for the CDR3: TGCAGTGCTAGAGGGAATAGGACCTACGAGCAGTACTTC.

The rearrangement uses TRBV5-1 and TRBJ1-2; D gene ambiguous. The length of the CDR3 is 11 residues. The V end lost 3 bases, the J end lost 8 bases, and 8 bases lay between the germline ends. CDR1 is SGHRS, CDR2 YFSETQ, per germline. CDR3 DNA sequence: TGCGCCAGCAGCTCGTCCGGGGGCTACACCTTC. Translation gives CASSSSGGYTF.

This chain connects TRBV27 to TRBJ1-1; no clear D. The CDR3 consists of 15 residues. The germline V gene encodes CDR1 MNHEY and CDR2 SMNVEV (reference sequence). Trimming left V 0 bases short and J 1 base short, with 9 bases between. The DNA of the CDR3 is TGTGCCAGCAGTTTATCGATTACGGGGAACACTGAAGCTTTCTTT. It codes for CASSLSITGNTEAFF.

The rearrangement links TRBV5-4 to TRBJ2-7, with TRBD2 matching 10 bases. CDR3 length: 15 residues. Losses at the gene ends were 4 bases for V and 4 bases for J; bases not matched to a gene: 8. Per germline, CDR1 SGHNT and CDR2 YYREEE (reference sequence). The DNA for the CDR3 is TGTGCCAGCAGCCTGGGAGCGGGGGGGCCTTACGAGCAGTACTTC. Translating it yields CASSLGAGGPYEQYF.